This T cell receptor (beta chain) was found in a study of blood T cells in healthy people across ages. The CDR3 is 18 residues long. Germline CDR1 and CDR2: SGHKS and YYEKEE (reference sequence). V shed 4 bases, J shed 0 bases, and the junction held 8 bases outside the gene matches. A J-beta primer mix and a sample-barcoded 5' primer were used in a second PCR of roughly 6 to 11 cycles. Every cDNA was tagged by a template-switch adaptor with 12 random nucleotides. TCRdb passed the 5' RACE reads through MiXCR, listing each CDR3 protein once. The sample has around 1,800,000 distinct CDR3 sequences, around 42% seen once.

Input material: blood. This rearrangement joins TRBV5-5 to TRBJ2-6; TRBD1 aligns across 9 bases. This sequence was found in a human donor in good health. The CDR3 loop reads CASSPHGTGSSGANVLTF. The CDR3 bases are TGTGCCAGCAGCCCCCATGGGACAGGGAGCTCTGGGGCCAACGTCCTGACTTTC.